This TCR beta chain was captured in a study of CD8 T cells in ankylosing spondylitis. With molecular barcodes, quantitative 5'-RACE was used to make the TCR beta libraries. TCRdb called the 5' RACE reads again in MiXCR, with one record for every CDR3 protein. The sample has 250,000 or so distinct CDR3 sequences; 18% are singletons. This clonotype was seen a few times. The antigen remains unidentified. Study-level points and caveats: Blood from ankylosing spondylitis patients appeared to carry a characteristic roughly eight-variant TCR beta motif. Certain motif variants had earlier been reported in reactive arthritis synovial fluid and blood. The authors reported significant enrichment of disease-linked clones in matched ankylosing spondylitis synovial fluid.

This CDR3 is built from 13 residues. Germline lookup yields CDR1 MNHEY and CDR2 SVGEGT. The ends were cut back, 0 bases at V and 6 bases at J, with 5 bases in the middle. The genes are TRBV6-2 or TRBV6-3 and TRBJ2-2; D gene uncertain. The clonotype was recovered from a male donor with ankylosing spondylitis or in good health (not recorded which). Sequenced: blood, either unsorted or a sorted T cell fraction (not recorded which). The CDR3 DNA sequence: TGTGCCAGCAGTTACTCGTGGTCCGGGGAGCTGTTTTTT. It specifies CASSYSWSGELFF.